One and the same sample provided the 16 T cell receptor beta chains below, sequenced in a study of CD8 T cells in Susac syndrome. The RNA, 0.5 to 1 ug, was put through reverse transcription using random hexamers. TCRdb re-derived calls from the immunoSEQ multiplex PCR reads in MiXCR, one entry per CDR3 protein. The table shows 210,000 or so distinct CDR3 sequences, with approximately 94% occurring only once. Sequenced sample: CD4+ T cells from PBMCs. The receptor source for this set is a human donor with Susac syndrome.

CDR3 nucleotides: TGTGCCAGCAGCTTAGATTCTGGTTTCGCTGAAGCTTTCTTT. It is translated as CASSLDSGFAEAFF. The V call is TRBV7-2, the J call TRBJ1-1; D ambiguous. The CDR3 length is 14 residues. Germline V lookup: CDR1 SGHTA, CDR2 FQGNSA. V shed 1 base and J shed 6 bases, with 12 bases lying between them. Full variable domain (outside the CDR3, taken from reference TRBV7-2 and TRBJ1-1): GAGVSQSPSNKVTEKGKDVELRCDPISGHTALYWYRQSLGQGLEFLIYFQGNSAPDKSGLPSDRFSAERTGGSVSTLTIQRTQQEDSAVYLCASSLDSGFAEAFFGQGTRLTVV.

The J gene is TRBJ2-7, the V gene TRBV5-6; 10 bases fit TRBD1. Germline CDR1 reads SGHDT; CDR2 reads YYEEEE. The CDR3 covers 15 residues. V dropped 4 bases and J dropped 10; count of bases not matched to a gene: 14. This chain's CDR3 is CASSLSGTGAWTQYF. CDR3 bases: TGTGCCAGCAGCCTCTCCGGGACAGGGGCCTGGACTCAGTACTTC.

The chain links TRBV4-2 to TRBJ1-1; D unresolved. Germline-derived CDR1 and CDR2 are LGHNA and YNFKEQ. The CDR3 runs to 12 residues. Trimming removed 5 bases from V and 5 bases from J, with 9 bases in between. The CDR3: CASSFRRTEAFF. The CDR3 nucleotides are TGTGCCAGCAGCTTTCGCCGAACTGAAGCTTTCTTT.

CDR3 nucleotide sequence: TGCAGTGCTATCGCGGGGGCTTACACAGATACGCAGTATTTT. Its protein product is CSAIAGAYTDTQYF. The genes are TRBV20-1 and TRBJ2-3, with TRBD2 as a possible D gene (7 bases). This CDR3 is built from 14 residues. Germline assignment: CDR1 DFQATT and CDR2 SNEGSKA (reference sequence). Trimming pared 4 bases from V and 2 bases from J, leaving 13 bases between.

The V and J genes are TRBV7-9 and TRBJ1-1; D is unresolved. CDR1 SEHNR and CDR2 FQNEAQ come from the germline V gene (reference sequence). The CDR3 loop spans 14 amino acids. V was shortened by 3 bases and J by 0 bases, with 8 bases between the two germline ends. CDR3 residues: CASSFAGLNTEAFF. The CDR3 region has the DNA TGTGCCAGCAGCTTCGCTGGCCTGAACACTGAAGCTTTCTTT. Variable domain in full (rest from reference TRBV7-9 and TRBJ1-1): DTGVSQNPRHKITKRGQNVTFRCDPISEHNRLYWYRQTLGQGPEFLTYFQNEAQLEKSRLLSDRFSAERPKGSFSTLEIQRTEQGDSAMYLCASSFAGLNTEAFFGQGTRLTVV.

This rearrangement joins TRBV20-1 to TRBJ1-2; no definite D call. V lost 0 bases and J 0 bases, leaving 11 bases between the germline ends. CDR1 is DFQATT and CDR2 is SNEGSKA in the germline V gene (reference sequence). This CDR3 spans 15 amino acids. The CDR3 DNA reads TGCAGTGCTAGAGATGATGGTTCTGCTAACTATGGCTACACCTTC. It translates to CSARDDGSANYGYTF.

V gene TRBV12-3 or TRBV12-4 combines with J gene TRBJ1-5, with D perhaps TRBD1 (5 bases). This CDR3 has 13 residues. Trimming left V 7 bases short and J 8 bases short, with 15 bases between. CDR3 bases: TGTGCCAGCACCACGGACATGGGGAAGCCCCAGCATTTT. The encoded protein is CASTTDMGKPQHF.

The chain joins TRBV5-1 to TRBJ2-3; TRBD1 aligns across 7 bases. V dropped 5 bases and J dropped 3; count of bases not matched to a gene: 6. This CDR3 has 14 residues. Germline lookup yields CDR1 SGHRS and CDR2 YFSETQ. CDR3 coding DNA: TGCGCCAGCAGTCCACGGACAGGTACAGATACGCAGTATTTT. Protein: CASSPRTGTDTQYF.

The chain recombines TRBV4-3 with TRBJ1-2; no reliable D call. Trimming shortened V by 1 base and J by 6 bases, and 15 bases separated the two germline ends. Germline V lookup: CDR1 LGHNA, CDR2 YSLEER. The CDR3 spans 15 residues. CDR3 coding DNA: TGCGCCAGCAGCCAAGGGACCGGGGAGACGGATGGCTACACCTTC. It is translated as CASSQGTGETDGYTF.

J is TRBJ2-7 and V is TRBV3-1; D not certain. V lost 4 bases and J 0 bases, leaving 7 bases between the germline ends. The length of the CDR3 is 13 residues. CDR1 and CDR2 from the germline V gene are LGHDT and YNNKEL (reference sequence). In DNA form, the CDR3 reads TGTGCCAGCAGCCGATCGTTCTCCTACGAGCAGTACTTC. Encoded protein: CASSRSFSYEQYF.

V usage is TRBV7-2 and J usage is TRBJ1-1; the D is unclear. The CDR3 is 15 amino acids. V lost 5 bases and J 0 bases, leaving 13 bases between the germline ends. Germline V gene data show CDR1 as SGHTA and CDR2 as FQGNSA. CDR3 in amino acids: CASSPTIWLNTEAFF. CDR3 bases: TGTGCCAGCAGCCCTACCATCTGGTTGAACACTGAAGCTTTCTTT.

The chain joins TRBV7-3 to TRBJ2-3; 9 bases align to TRBD2. CDR1 and CDR2 from the germline V gene are SGHTA and FQGTGA. The CDR3 has 13 amino acids. Germline trimming cut 5 bases from V and 5 bases from J; bases unmatched to any gene: 2. DNA for the CDR3: TGTGCCAGCAGCCCTAGCGGGGAAGATACGCAGTATTTT. Protein product: CASSPSGEDTQYF.

The J gene is TRBJ1-6, the V gene TRBV20-1; D perhaps matches TRBD1 (6 bases). V shed 6 bases and J shed 6 bases, with 12 bases lying between them. CDR1 DFQATT and CDR2 SNEGSKA come from the germline V gene (reference sequence). The CDR3 is 13 amino acids. The CDR3 here is CSAQDSSNSPLHF. The CDR3 nucleotides read TGCAGTGCACAGGACAGCTCTAATTCACCCCTCCACTTT.

In this sample, this clonotype turned up once. This chain uses TRBV2 with TRBJ2-1; D gene ambiguous. V lost 8 bases and J lost 4, with 12 bases in between. The CDR3 length is 13 residues. Germline lookup yields CDR1 SNHLY and CDR2 FYNNEI. The CDR3, as DNA: TGTGCCAGCGCCCTTCAGAGTTACAATGAGCAGTTCTTC. It yields the protein CASALQSYNEQFF.

This rearrangement joins TRBV5-5 to TRBJ1-2; unclear D gene. This CDR3 has 12 amino acids. The germline gives CDR1 SGHKS, CDR2 YYEKEE (reference sequence). V was cut by 0 bases and J by 7 bases, with 7 bases left in between. The CDR3 sequence is CASSLDAGGYTF. The DNA of the CDR3 is TGTGCCAGCAGCTTGGATGCGGGTGGCTACACCTTC.

The count of this clonotype is one. The chain couples TRBV5-6 to TRBJ2-2; D perhaps matches TRBD1 (5 bases). The CDR3 covers 16 residues. In germline, CDR1 is SGHDT, CDR2 YYEEEE. Trimming took 4 bases from V and 6 from J, leaving 19 bases between them. This CDR3 reads CASSRSFWTPSGELFF. CDR3 bases: TGTGCCAGCAGCCGTAGTTTTTGGACACCGTCCGGGGAGCTGTTTTTT.